The 17 T cell receptor beta chains reported below all come from one sample, sequenced in a study of T cells in Graves' hyperthyroidism and ophthalmopathy. Amplification yielded TCR beta CDR3 regions, with RNA transcripts as the source. HTBI primers were the set used in a first-round RT-PCR of the TCR CDR3. Each CDR3 protein gets one entry after TCRdb re-called the multiplex PCR reads with MiXCR. The sample includes approximately 870,000 distinct CDR3 sequences, 38% of them seen just once. Sequencing used blood. The receptors were sampled from a young man with Graves' hyperthyroidism.

The chain uses TRBV13 and TRBJ2-7; TRBD2 agrees at 15 bases. CDR3 length equals 17 residues. The V and J ends lost 4 bases and 7 bases, in that order; junction bases with no gene match: 11. CDR1 and CDR2 (germline): PRHDT, FYEKMQ (reference sequence). The CDR3 protein is CASSSGPGLAGGREQYF. Here the CDR3 DNA reads TGTGCCAGCAGCTCGGGCCCCGGACTAGCGGGAGGGCGTGAGCAGTACTTC.

This clonotype was observed a few times. The CDR3 DNA reads as TGTGCCAGCTCACCGGGGTTCAACACTGAAGCTTTCTTT. Protein sequence: CASSPGFNTEAFF. V is TRBV18 and J is TRBJ1-1; D is uncertain. CDR1 is KGHSH, CDR2 LQKENI, per germline. CDR3 length: 13 amino acids. V lost 3 bases to trimming and J lost 2 bases, with 7 bases between them.

Ten or more counts support this clonotype. This chain uses TRBV24-1 with TRBJ1-2; D not certain. CDR3 size: 15 residues. V was cut by 4 bases and J by 6 bases, with 17 bases left in between. Germline-derived CDR1 and CDR2 are KGHDR and SFDVKD. The CDR3 is CATSDPNRGEDGYTF. The CDR3 DNA reads TGTGCCACCAGTGACCCCAACAGAGGTGAAGATGGCTACACCTTC.

This chain links TRBV6-6 with TRBJ2-7; 8 nucleotides align to TRBD1. Germline V gives CDR1 MNHNY, CDR2 SVGAGI (reference sequence). This CDR3 region has 15 residues. V shed 2 bases and J 2 bases; nucleotides not matched to a gene: 5. CDR3 sequence: CASSYGTGQTYEQYF. CDR3 bases: TGTGCCAGCAGTTACGGGACAGGACAAACCTACGAGCAGTACTTC.

This clonotype showed up just a few times. CDR3 amino acids: CASRDRGMSNQPQHF. CDR3 nucleotides: TGTGCCAGTAGGGACAGGGGGATGAGCAATCAGCCCCAGCATTTT. This rearrangement joins TRBV19 to TRBJ1-5, with 10 bases fitting TRBD1. CDR3 length: 15 residues. The germline CDR1 and CDR2 sequences are LNHDA and SQIVND (reference sequence). V was clipped by 6 bases and J by 1 base; unmatched bases: 3.

This clonotype was detected a few times. The rearrangement uses TRBV3-1 and TRBJ1-2; D gene ambiguous. This CDR3 contains 13 residues. Trimming left V 1 base short and J 7 bases short, with 10 bases between. Germline loops: CDR1 LGHDT, CDR2 YNNKEL (reference sequence). Here the CDR3 reads CASSQVTGSGYTF. CDR3 sequence (DNA): TGTGCCAGCAGCCAAGTAACCGGGAGTGGCTACACCTTC.

This clonotype was picked up many times. The chain employs TRBV15 and TRBJ1-5, with D perhaps matching TRBD1 (5 bases). Germline loops: CDR1 LNHNV, CDR2 YYDKDF (reference sequence). There are 15 residues in the CDR3. V was pared by 7 bases and J by 4 bases, with 17 bases between. The CDR3 here is CATKTGTGSNQPQHF. The DNA of the CDR3 is TGTGCCACCAAGACCGGGACGGGATCTAATCAGCCCCAGCATTTT.

The sample holds a few counts of this clonotype. V gene TRBV25-1 combines with J gene TRBJ1-1; 10 nucleotides agree with TRBD1. This CDR3 region has 15 residues. Germline V gene data show CDR1 as MGHDK and CDR2 as SYGVNS. V gave up 6 bases and J gave up 5 bases; unmatched junction bases: 9. CDR3 sequence (DNA): TGTGCCAGCAGACGGACAGGGGGAAAAGGGACTGAAGCTTTCTTT. The encoded protein is CASRRTGGKGTEAFF.

This clonotype was detected ten times or more. This rearrangement joins TRBV10-3 to TRBJ1-3; no reliable D call. Trimming took off 3 bases at V and 4 bases at J, with 7 bases between the two ends. This CDR3 spans 13 amino acids. Germline-derived CDR1 and CDR2 are ENHRY and SYGVKD. The CDR3 DNA reads as TGTGCCATCAGTGATGGCAGAGGAAACACCATATATTTT. Translating gives CAISDGRGNTIYF.

Turning to this clonotype: A read error is possible here, since a much larger clone lies one base away. The chain uses TRBV19 and TRBJ2-7; D perhaps matches TRBD2 (6 bases). V lost 8 bases and J lost 3, with 14 bases in between. The CDR3 is 13 residues long. CDR1 is LNHDA and CDR2 is SQIVND in the germline V gene (reference sequence). The CDR3 DNA sequence: TGTGCCAGTGCTGAGGCGGGGAGCTACGAGCAGTACTTC. This sequence encodes CASAEAGSYEQYF.

This clonotype came up many times. The V and J genes are TRBV15 and TRBJ2-6; tentative D call: TRBD2 (5 bases). Looked up from germline, CDR1 is LNHNV and CDR2 is YYDKDF (reference sequence). The CDR3 runs to 16 residues. V shed 0 bases and J shed 4 bases, with 10 bases lying between them. The CDR3 sequence is CATSRDEGSGANVLTF. The CDR3 DNA reads as TGTGCCACCAGCAGAGATGAGGGATCCGGGGCCAACGTCCTGACTTTC.

V usage is TRBV29-1 and J usage is TRBJ1-2; TRBD1 agrees at 8 bases. The CDR3 length is 14 residues. The J segment lost 4 bases and the V segment lost 4 bases, leaving 8 bases of the junction unmatched. Looked up from germline, CDR1 is SQVTM and CDR2 is ANQGSEA. Here the CDR3 reads CSVGPGTGTYGYTF. The CDR3 DNA reads TGCAGCGTTGGCCCCGGGACAGGAACCTATGGCTACACCTTC.

The chain employs TRBV7-8 and TRBJ1-2, with D possibly TRBD1 on 6 matching bases. V was shortened by 1 base and J by 0 bases, with 9 bases between the two germline ends. Germline CDR1 is SGHVS and CDR2 is FQNEAQ. This CDR3 comprises 15 residues. The CDR3 bases are TGTGCCAGCAGCTTAGACGACAGGACTAACTATGGCTACACCTTC. Protein: CASSLDDRTNYGYTF.

V gene TRBV20-1 combines with J gene TRBJ1-2; D is possibly TRBD1 (5 bases). Per germline, CDR1 DFQATT and CDR2 SNEGSKA (reference sequence). CDR3 length: 14 residues. The germline V and J ends were trimmed by 1 base and 0 bases, with 9 bases remaining between them. This CDR3 is CSARVAGTNYGYTF. The CDR3 bases are TGCAGTGCTAGAGTGGCAGGGACTAACTATGGCTACACCTTC.

This clonotype is labeled as medium-sized. This chain connects TRBV10-3 to TRBJ1-5; D is perhaps TRBD1 (6 bases). The CDR3 is 14 residues long. Germline V gives CDR1 ENHRY, CDR2 SYGVKD. The V and J ends lost 6 bases and 1 base respectively, with 10 bases between them. CDR3 in amino acids: CAISAGQSNQPQHF. The CDR3 DNA follows: TGTGCCATCAGCGCCGGACAGAGCAATCAGCCCCAGCATTTT.

This chain joins TRBV7-2 and TRBJ2-6; 10 positions agree with TRBD1. The V segment lost 5 bases and the J segment 0 bases; nucleotides outside the gene matches: 7. Germline V gene sequence: CDR1 SGHTA, CDR2 FQGNSA. This CDR3 is 18 amino acids long. CDR3 coding DNA: TGTGCCAGCAGCGCCGGACAGGGGGGCAGCTCTGGGGCCAACGTCCTGACTTTC. Its translation is CASSAGQGGSSGANVLTF.

This clonotype was observed at least ten times. CDR3 region: CASRAYDRALTSPLHF. CDR3 nucleotide sequence: TGTGCCAGCAGAGCATATGACAGGGCGTTGACTTCACCCCTCCACTTT. The chain is built from TRBV2 and TRBJ1-6, with 7 nucleotides matching TRBD1. After removal of 6 bases from V and 9 bases from J, the junction contained 14 bases not matched to a gene. CDR3 size: 16 residues. Per the germline V gene, CDR1 is SNHLY and CDR2 is FYNNEI.